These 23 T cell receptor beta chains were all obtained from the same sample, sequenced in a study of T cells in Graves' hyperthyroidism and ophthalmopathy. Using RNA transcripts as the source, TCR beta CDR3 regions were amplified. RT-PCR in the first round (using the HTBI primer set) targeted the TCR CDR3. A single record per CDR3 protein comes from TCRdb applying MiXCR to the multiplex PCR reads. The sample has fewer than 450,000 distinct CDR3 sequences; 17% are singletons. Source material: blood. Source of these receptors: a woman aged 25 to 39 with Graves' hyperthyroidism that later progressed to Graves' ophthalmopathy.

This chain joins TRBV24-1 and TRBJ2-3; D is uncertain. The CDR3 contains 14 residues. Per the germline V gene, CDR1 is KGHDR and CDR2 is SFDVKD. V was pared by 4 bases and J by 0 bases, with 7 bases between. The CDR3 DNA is TGTGCCACCAGTGACCGACTTAGCACAGATACGCAGTATTTT. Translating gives CATSDRLSTDTQYF.

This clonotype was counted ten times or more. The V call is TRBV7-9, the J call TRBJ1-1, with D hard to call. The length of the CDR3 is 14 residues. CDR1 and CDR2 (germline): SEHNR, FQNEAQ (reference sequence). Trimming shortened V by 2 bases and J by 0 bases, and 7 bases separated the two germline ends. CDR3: CASSLTSLNTEAFF. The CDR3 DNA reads TGTGCCAGCAGCTTAACTTCCTTGAACACTGAAGCTTTCTTT.

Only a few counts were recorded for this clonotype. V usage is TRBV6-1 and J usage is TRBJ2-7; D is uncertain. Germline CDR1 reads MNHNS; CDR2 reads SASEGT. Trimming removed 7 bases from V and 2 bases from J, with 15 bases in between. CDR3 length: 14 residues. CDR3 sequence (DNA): TGTGCCAGCACCCAAAGTCAAAACGCCTACGAGCAGTACTTC. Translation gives CASTQSQNAYEQYF.

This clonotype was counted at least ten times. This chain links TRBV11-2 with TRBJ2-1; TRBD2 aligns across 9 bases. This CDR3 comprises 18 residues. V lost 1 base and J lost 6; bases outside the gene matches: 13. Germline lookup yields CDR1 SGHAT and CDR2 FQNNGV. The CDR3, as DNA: TGTGCCAGCAGCTTAGTGCCCCATCTAGCGGGACCGTCCAATGAGCAGTTCTTC. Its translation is CASSLVPHLAGPSNEQFF.

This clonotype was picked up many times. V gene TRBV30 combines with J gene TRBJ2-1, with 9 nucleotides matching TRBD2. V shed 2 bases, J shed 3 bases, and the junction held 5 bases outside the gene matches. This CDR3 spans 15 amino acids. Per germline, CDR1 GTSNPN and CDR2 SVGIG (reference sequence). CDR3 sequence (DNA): TGTGCCTGGAGTCCCCCTAGCGGGAACTACAATGAGCAGTTCTTC. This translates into CAWSPPSGNYNEQFF. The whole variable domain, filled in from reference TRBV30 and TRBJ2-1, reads SQTIHQWPATLVQPVGSPLSLECTVEGTSNPNLYWYRQAAGRGLQLLFYSVGIGQISSEVPQNLSASRPQDRQFILSSKKLLLSDSGFYLCAWSPPSGNYNEQFFGPGTRLTVL.

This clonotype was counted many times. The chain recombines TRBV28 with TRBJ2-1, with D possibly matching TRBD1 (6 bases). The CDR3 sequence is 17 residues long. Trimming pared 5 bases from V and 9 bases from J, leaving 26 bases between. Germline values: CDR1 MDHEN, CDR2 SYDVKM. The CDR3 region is CASSPRWGTGQRFEQFF. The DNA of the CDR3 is TGTGCCAGCAGTCCAAGATGGGGGACGGGACAAAGGTTTGAGCAGTTCTTC.

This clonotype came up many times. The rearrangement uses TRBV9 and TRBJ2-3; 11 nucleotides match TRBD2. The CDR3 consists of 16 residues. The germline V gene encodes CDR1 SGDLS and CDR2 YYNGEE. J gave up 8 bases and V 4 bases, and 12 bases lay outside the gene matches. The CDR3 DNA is TGTGCCAGCAGCCCTCGTTCACTAGCGGGAGACAGTACGCAGTATTTT. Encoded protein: CASSPRSLAGDSTQYF.

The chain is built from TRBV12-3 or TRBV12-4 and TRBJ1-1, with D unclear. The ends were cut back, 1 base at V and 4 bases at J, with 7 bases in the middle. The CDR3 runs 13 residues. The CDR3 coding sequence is TGTGCCAGCAGTTTAGAAGGGCTCACTGAAGCTTTCTTT. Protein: CASSLEGLTEAFF.

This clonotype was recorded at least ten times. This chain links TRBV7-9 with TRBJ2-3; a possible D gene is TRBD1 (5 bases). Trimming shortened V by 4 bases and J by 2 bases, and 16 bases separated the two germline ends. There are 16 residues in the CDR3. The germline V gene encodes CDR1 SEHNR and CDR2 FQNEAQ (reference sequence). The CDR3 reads CASSSSLTAPTDTQYF. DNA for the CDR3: TGTGCCAGCAGCTCATCCTTGACAGCGCCCACAGATACGCAGTATTTT.

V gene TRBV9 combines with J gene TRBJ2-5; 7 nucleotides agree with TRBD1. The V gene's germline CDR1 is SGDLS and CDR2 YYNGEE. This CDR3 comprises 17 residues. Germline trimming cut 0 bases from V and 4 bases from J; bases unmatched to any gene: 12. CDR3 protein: CASSVDPQGVLGETQYF. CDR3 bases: TGTGCCAGCAGCGTAGATCCGCAGGGGGTGCTGGGAGAGACCCAGTACTTC.

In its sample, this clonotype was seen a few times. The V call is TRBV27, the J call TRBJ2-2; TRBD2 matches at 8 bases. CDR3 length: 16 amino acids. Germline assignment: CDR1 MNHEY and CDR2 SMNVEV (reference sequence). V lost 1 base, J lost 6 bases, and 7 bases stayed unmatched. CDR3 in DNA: TGTGCCAGCAGTTTATGGCCGGGGGGGCCCTCCGGGGAGCTGTTTTTT. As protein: CASSLWPGGPSGELFF.

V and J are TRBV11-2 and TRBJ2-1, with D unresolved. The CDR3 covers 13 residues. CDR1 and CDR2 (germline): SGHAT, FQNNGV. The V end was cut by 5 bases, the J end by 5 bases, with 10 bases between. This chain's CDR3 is CASSETADNEQFF. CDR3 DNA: TGTGCCAGCAGCGAGACGGCGGACAATGAGCAGTTCTTC.

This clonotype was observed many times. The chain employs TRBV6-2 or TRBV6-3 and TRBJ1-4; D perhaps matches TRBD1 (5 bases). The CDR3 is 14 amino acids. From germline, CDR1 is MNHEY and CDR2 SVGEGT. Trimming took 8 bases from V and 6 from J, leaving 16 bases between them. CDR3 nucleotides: TGTGCCAGCTCGCCGGGCCGGGGGTATGAAAAACTGTTTTTT. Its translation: CASSPGRGYEKLFF.

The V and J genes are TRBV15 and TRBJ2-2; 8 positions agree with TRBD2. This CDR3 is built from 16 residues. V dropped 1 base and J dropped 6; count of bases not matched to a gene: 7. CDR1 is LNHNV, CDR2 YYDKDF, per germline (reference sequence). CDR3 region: CATSRGERGGAGELFF. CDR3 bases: TGTGCCACCAGCAGAGGGGAACGGGGGGGGGCCGGGGAGCTGTTTTTT. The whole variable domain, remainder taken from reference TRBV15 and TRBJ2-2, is DAMVIQNPRYQVTQFGKPVTLSCSQTLNHNVMYWYQQKSSQAPKLLFHYYDKDFNNEADTPDNFQSRRPNTSFCFLDIRSPGLGDTAMYLCATSRGERGGAGELFFGEGSRLTVL.

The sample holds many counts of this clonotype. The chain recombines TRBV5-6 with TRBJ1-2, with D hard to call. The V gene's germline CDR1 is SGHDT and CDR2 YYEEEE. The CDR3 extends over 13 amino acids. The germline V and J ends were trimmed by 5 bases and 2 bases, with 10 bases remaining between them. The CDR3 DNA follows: TGTGCCAGCAGTTCACCACGGAACTATGGCTACACCTTC. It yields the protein CASSSPRNYGYTF.

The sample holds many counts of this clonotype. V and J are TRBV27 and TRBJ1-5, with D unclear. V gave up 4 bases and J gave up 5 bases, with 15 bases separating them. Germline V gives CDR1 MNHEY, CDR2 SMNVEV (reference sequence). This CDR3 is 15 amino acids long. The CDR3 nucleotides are TGTGCCAGCAGTTCCGACGCGAGCTTCTATCAGCCCCAGCATTTT. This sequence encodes CASSSDASFYQPQHF.

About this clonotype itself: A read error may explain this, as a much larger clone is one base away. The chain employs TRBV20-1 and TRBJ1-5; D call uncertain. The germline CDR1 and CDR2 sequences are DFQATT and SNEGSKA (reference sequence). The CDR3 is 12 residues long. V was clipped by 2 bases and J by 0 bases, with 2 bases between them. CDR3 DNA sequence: TGCAGTGCTAGATATAGCAATCAGCCCCAGCATTTT. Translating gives CSARYSNQPQHF.

The CDR3 region is CATSPDRTRELFF. The CDR3 coding sequence is TGTGCCACCAGCCCAGACCGGACCAGGGAGCTGTTTTTT. This sequence joins TRBV24-1 and TRBJ2-2; D call uncertain. From germline, CDR1 is KGHDR and CDR2 SFDVKD. The ends were cut back, 7 bases at V and 9 bases at J, with 14 bases in the middle. CDR3 length: 13 residues.

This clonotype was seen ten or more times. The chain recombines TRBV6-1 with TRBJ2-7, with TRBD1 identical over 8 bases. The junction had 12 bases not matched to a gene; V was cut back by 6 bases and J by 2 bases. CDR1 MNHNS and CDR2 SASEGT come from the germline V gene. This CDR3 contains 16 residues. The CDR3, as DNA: TGTGCCAGCAGCGCCTCGACAGGGGCGCTTGCCTACGAGCAGTACTTC. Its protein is CASSASTGALAYEQYF.

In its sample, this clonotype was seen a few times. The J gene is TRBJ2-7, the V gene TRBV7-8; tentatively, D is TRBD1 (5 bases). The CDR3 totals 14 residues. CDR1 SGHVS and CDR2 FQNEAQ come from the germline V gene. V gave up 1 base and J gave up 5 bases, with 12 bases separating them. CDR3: CASSLGARAHEQYF. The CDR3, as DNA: TGTGCCAGCAGCTTAGGCGCCAGGGCCCACGAGCAGTACTTC.

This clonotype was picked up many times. CDR3 amino acids: CASSNSGAPYEQYF. The DNA of the CDR3 is TGCGCCAGCAGTAACTCCGGGGCCCCCTACGAGCAGTACTTC. V and J are TRBV10-1 and TRBJ2-7, with D perhaps matching TRBD1 or TRBD2 (5 bases each). Germline CDR1 and CDR2: WNHNN and SYGVQD (reference sequence). With 5 bases removed from V and 2 bases from J, the gap between germline ends came to 13 bases. The CDR3 consists of 14 residues.

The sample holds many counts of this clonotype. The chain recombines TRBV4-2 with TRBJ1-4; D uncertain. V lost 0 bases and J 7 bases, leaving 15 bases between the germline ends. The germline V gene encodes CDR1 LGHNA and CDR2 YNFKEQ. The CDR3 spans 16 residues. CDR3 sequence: CASSQEILAPGEKLFF. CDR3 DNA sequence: TGTGCCAGCAGCCAAGAAATACTGGCCCCGGGTGAAAAACTGTTTTTT.

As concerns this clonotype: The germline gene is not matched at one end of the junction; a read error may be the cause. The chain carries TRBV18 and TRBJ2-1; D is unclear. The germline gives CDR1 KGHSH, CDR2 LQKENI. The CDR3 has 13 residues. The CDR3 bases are TGTGCCAGCTCACTACTGGATTACAATGAGCACTTCTTC. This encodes CASSLLDYNEHFF. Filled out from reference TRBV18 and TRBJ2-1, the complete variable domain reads NAGVMQNPRHLVRRRGQEARLRCSPMKGHSHVYWYRQLPEEGLKFMVYLQKENIIDESGMPKERFSAEFPKEGPSILRIQQVVRGDSAAYFCASSLLDYNEHFFGPGTRLTVL.